These 21 T cell receptor beta chains originate from one sample sequenced in a study of OX40 agonist ivuxolimab in advanced cancers. The library was made by the immunoSEQ multiplex PCR assay. TCRdb retrieved this table from immuneACCESS and kept in-frame rearrangements only. Not all clones are present; in checked studies, unresolved V genes account for under half, and no reason is known for the remainder. The sample table holds tens of thousands of clones, of which around 89% were seen once. Roughly 1% of the sample is taken by the ten largest. The sequences come from CD4+ or CD8+ T cells sorted from blood, collected in a trial of the OX40 agonist ivuxolimab. Receptor source: an adult with an advanced solid tumor such as melanoma, head and neck, liver or kidney cancer.

The chain is built from TRBV28 and TRBJ2-3; a possible D gene is TRBD2 (5 bases). Trimming pared 9 bases from V and 1 base from J, leaving 17 bases between. CDR3 length: 15 amino acids. The germline V gene has CDR1 MDHEN and CDR2 SYDVKM. In nucleotides, the CDR3 is TGTGCCAGTCATGGGCCGGCGGAGGGCACAGATACGCAGTATTTT. This gives the protein CASHGPAEGTDTQYF.

This clone has only a few counts. The chain is built from TRBV5-4 and TRBJ2-3; D might be TRBD1 (6 bases). The germline V and J ends were trimmed by 4 bases and 1 base, with 16 bases remaining between them. CDR1 and CDR2 (germline): SGHNT, YYREEE (reference sequence). There are 16 residues in the CDR3. CDR3 nucleotide sequence: TGTGCCAGCAGCCGACCGGGACAACAACGCACAGATACGCAGTATTTT. Amino acid sequence: CASSRPGQQRTDTQYF.

The chain links TRBV6-5 to TRBJ1-2, with TRBD1 matching over 7 bases. Looked up from germline, CDR1 is MNHEY and CDR2 is SVGAGI. The length of the CDR3 is 14 residues. The J segment lost 4 bases and the V segment lost 2 bases, leaving 4 bases of the junction unmatched. The CDR3 here is CASSYPGTVYGYTF. Here the CDR3 DNA reads TGTGCCAGCAGTTACCCCGGGACAGTCTATGGCTACACCTTC.

V is TRBV30 and J is TRBJ1-1, with D unresolved. Germline loops: CDR1 GTSNPN, CDR2 SVGIG (reference sequence). V was trimmed by 4 bases and J by 7 bases, leaving 10 bases between them. The CDR3 length is 11 residues. The CDR3 sequence is CAWMAPFEAFF. For the CDR3, the DNA is TGTGCCTGGATGGCCCCCTTTGAAGCTTTCTTT.

This sequence joins TRBV21-1 and TRBJ2-7. TRBV21-1 is noted as a pseudogene. CDR3 length: 14 residues. This chain's CDR3 is CASGWSGPPYEQYF. DNA for the CDR3: TGTGCCAGCGGGTGGTCAGGACCTCCCTACGAGCAGTACTTC.

The V and J genes are TRBV28 and TRBJ1-2, with unresolved D. CDR1 MDHEN and CDR2 SYDVKM come from the germline V gene. Trimming took off 4 bases at V and 5 bases at J, with 5 bases between the two ends. This CDR3 has 11 amino acids. CDR3 bases: TGTGCCAGCAGTTCTAGGTATGGCTACACCTTC. Its translation: CASSSRYGYTF.

The CDR3 coding sequence is TGTGCCAGCAGAGGACAGGCTACCTACGAGCAGTACTTC. Translated: CASRGQATYEQYF. This chain uses TRBV6-5 with TRBJ2-7; 7 bases are shared with TRBD1. After removal of 6 bases from V and 2 bases from J, the junction contained 4 bases not matched to a gene. CDR3 length equals 13 residues. Looked up from germline, CDR1 is MNHEY and CDR2 is SVGAGI.

The chain couples TRBV7-8 to TRBJ1-4, with D unclear. Trimming removed 1 base at V and 6 bases at J, with 6 bases between. This CDR3 is built from 13 residues. Germline loops: CDR1 SGHVS, CDR2 FQNEAQ. The CDR3 DNA reads as TGTGCCAGCAGCTTAGGCACGTATGAAAAACTGTTTTTT. It yields the protein CASSLGTYEKLFF.

The chain joins TRBV30 to TRBJ2-7, with TRBD1 identical over 7 bases. Germline V gene data show CDR1 as GTSNPN and CDR2 as SVGIG (reference sequence). This CDR3 is built from 14 residues. The junction had 9 bases not matched to a gene; V was cut back by 5 bases and J by 2 bases. DNA for the CDR3: TGTGCCTGGCAAATGGGGACAGTCACCTACGAGCAGTACTTC. This translates into CAWQMGTVTYEQYF.

The CDR3 coding sequence is TGTGCCAGCAGTGGACCGACAGGGATGAGCAATCAGCCCCAGCATTTT. It yields the protein CASSGPTGMSNQPQHF. This rearrangement joins TRBV6-1 to TRBJ1-5; 7 positions match TRBD1. Per germline, CDR1 MNHNS and CDR2 SASEGT. This CDR3 has 16 amino acids. The V segment lost 4 bases and the J segment 1 base; nucleotides outside the gene matches: 7.

J is TRBJ2-3 and V is TRBV20-1; no reliable D call. This CDR3 has 10 residues. Germline lookup yields CDR1 DFQATT and CDR2 SNEGSKA (reference sequence). With 3 bases removed from V and 6 bases from J, the gap between germline ends came to 4 bases. In DNA, the CDR3 is TGCAGTGCTAGTGGGGATACGCAGTATTTT. This sequence encodes CSASGDTQYF.

This chain links TRBV4-2 with TRBJ2-5; 11 positions match TRBD2. J was trimmed by 2 bases and V by 1 base; bases with no gene match: 9. Germline CDR1 reads LGHNA; CDR2 reads YNFKEQ. The CDR3 loop spans 18 amino acids. CDR3 in amino acids: CASSQVLAGGQSQETQYF. The DNA for the CDR3 is TGTGCCAGCAGCCAAGTCCTAGCGGGAGGCCAATCGCAAGAGACCCAGTACTTC.

The count of this clone is one. The gene calls are TRBV28 and TRBJ1-1, with TRBD1 matching 11 bases. The V segment lost 6 bases and the J segment 1 base; nucleotides outside the gene matches: 4. Germline V lookup: CDR1 MDHEN, CDR2 SYDVKM. The CDR3 has 15 amino acids. CDR3 sequence (DNA): TGTGCCAGCAGAATTGGACAGGGGGCGAACACTGAAGCTTTCTTT. Its translation: CASRIGQGANTEAFF.

The chain is built from TRBV10-1 and TRBJ2-2; D remains ambiguous. V lost 0 bases, J lost 3 bases, and 5 bases lay in between. The CDR3 has 14 amino acids. The germline gives CDR1 WNHNN, CDR2 SYGVQD (reference sequence). The CDR3 loop is CASSESWDTGELFF. DNA for the CDR3: TGCGCCAGCAGTGAGTCGTGGGACACCGGGGAGCTGTTTTTT.

The J gene is TRBJ1-4, the V gene TRBV30; D unresolved. V dropped 2 bases and J dropped 3 bases, with 16 bases sitting between them. Per the germline V gene, CDR1 is GTSNPN and CDR2 is SVGIG (reference sequence). The CDR3 totals 16 residues. The CDR3 is CAWSRWTVVSNEKLFF. The CDR3 nucleotides are TGTGCCTGGAGTCGGTGGACGGTTGTTTCTAATGAAAAACTGTTTTTT. The entire variable domain, with the rest obtained from reference TRBV30 and TRBJ1-4, is as follows: SQTIHQWPATLVQPVGSPLSLECTVEGTSNPNLYWYRQAAGRGLQLLFYSVGIGQISSEVPQNLSASRPQDRQFILSSKKLLLSDSGFYLCAWSRWTVVSNEKLFFGSGTQLSVL.

Only a few counts were recorded for this clone. The rearrangement links TRBV6-4 to TRBJ2-7; 7 bases fit TRBD2. CDR1 is MRHNA and CDR2 is SNTAGT in the germline V gene. This CDR3 has 17 amino acids. J gave up 0 bases and V 4 bases, and 12 bases lay outside the gene matches. The DNA for the CDR3 is TGTGCCAGCAGTGGGGCCTACGGGAGGCCAACCTCCTACGAGCAGTACTTC. It encodes CASSGAYGRPTSYEQYF.

The genes are TRBV2 and TRBJ1-2; D unresolved. This CDR3 has 13 amino acids. The germline V and J ends were trimmed by 2 bases and 5 bases, with 9 bases remaining between them. Germline assignment: CDR1 SNHLY and CDR2 FYNNEI. The CDR3 sequence: CASSERAGYGYTF. The DNA of the CDR3 is TGTGCCAGCAGTGAACGGGCCGGATATGGCTACACCTTC.

The V call is TRBV5-1, the J call TRBJ2-5, with D tentatively TRBD1 (5 bases). V gave up 2 bases and J gave up 5 bases, with 10 bases separating them. The germline gives CDR1 SGHRS, CDR2 YFSETQ. The CDR3 spans 13 residues. The CDR3: CASSLGEGETQYF. The DNA for the CDR3 is TGCGCCAGCAGCTTAGGGGAAGGGGAGACCCAGTACTTC.

CDR3 sequence: CASSPGVERNTEAFF. CDR3 nucleotides: TGTGCCAGCAGCCCTGGGGTGGAGCGGAACACTGAAGCTTTCTTT. V and J are TRBV7-8 and TRBJ1-1; D gene uncertain. V was cut by 5 bases and J by 1 base, with 14 bases left in between. Looked up from germline, CDR1 is SGHVS and CDR2 is FQNEAQ. The CDR3 length is 15 residues. The full variable domain, completed using reference TRBV7-8 and TRBJ1-1, is GAGVSQSPRYKVAKRGQDVALRCDPISGHVSLFWYQQALGQGPEFLTYFQNEAQLDKSGLPSDRFFAERPEGSVSTLKIQRTQQEDSAVYLCASSPGVERNTEAFFGQGTRLTVV.

The genes are TRBV11-1 and TRBJ2-7; D is undetermined. Trimming removed 2 bases from V and 0 bases from J, with 14 bases in between. Germline CDR1 and CDR2: SGHAT and FQDESV (reference sequence). There are 16 residues in the CDR3. CDR3 sequence (DNA): TGTGCCAGCAGCTTATTGGGGATACCGAACTCCTACGAGCAGTACTTC. Protein: CASSLLGIPNSYEQYF.

Written as DNA, the CDR3 is TGCGCCAGCAGCTCCAGGGCTCTAGAAGAGACCCAGTACTTC. Its protein product is CASSSRALEETQYF. The gene calls are TRBV5-1 and TRBJ2-5, with a weak D call TRBD1 (5 bases). V shed 3 bases and J shed 3 bases, with 12 bases lying between them. CDR1 SGHRS and CDR2 YFSETQ come from the germline V gene. The length of the CDR3 is 14 residues.